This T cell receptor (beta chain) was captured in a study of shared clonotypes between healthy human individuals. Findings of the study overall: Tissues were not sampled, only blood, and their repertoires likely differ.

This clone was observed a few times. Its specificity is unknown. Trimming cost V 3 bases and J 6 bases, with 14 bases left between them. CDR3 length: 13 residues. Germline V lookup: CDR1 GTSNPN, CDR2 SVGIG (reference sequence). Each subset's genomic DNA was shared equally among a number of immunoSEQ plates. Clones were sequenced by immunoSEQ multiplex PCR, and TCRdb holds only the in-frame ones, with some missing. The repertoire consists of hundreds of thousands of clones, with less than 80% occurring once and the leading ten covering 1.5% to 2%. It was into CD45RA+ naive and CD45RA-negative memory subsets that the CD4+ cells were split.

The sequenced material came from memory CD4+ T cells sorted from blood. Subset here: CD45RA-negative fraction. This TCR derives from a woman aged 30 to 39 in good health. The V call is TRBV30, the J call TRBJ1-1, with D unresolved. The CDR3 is CAWRGEGWAEAFF. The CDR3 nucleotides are TGTGCCTGGAGGGGTGAGGGATGGGCTGAAGCTTTCTTT.